One sample yielded the 9 T cell receptor beta chains listed below, sequenced in a study of T-cell memory formation after mild COVID-19. Via MiXCR, TCRdb re-called the 5' RACE reads, giving one row per CDR3 protein. The sample carries under 450,000 distinct CDR3 sequences, 20% to 30% recorded once. Sequencing input: PBMCs or a T cell subset sorted from them (not recorded which). These receptors came from an adult woman who had mild COVID-19 (a few samples of this study predate the infection). Cell type and time point are not known.

This chain uses TRBV7-2 with TRBJ1-2; D call uncertain. V lost 6 bases and J lost 4, with 6 bases in between. Germline CDR1 reads SGHTA; CDR2 reads FQGNSA. CDR3 length: 11 amino acids. Written as DNA, the CDR3 is TGTGCCAGCAGTCCAGCCTATGGCTACACCTTC. Protein sequence: CASSPAYGYTF.

In its sample, this clonotype was seen a few times. The V call is TRBV6-1, the J call TRBJ2-7, with 10 positions matching TRBD2. The CDR3 totals 15 residues. V gave up 6 bases and J gave up 5 bases; unmatched junction bases: 10. CDR1 MNHNS and CDR2 SASEGT come from the germline V gene. CDR3 bases: TGTGCCAGCAGGCCGATACTAGCGGGACTCGACGAGCAGTACTTC. This sequence encodes CASRPILAGLDEQYF.

In this sample, this clonotype turned up a few times. The gene calls are TRBV4-1 and TRBJ2-5, with D perhaps assigned TRBD1 or TRBD2 (5 bases each). The V end lost 0 bases, the J end lost 2 bases, and 10 bases lay between the germline ends. Germline assignment: CDR1 MGHRA and CDR2 YSYEKL. This CDR3 is built from 15 residues. The CDR3 region has the DNA TGCGCCAGCAGCCAAGATACGGGGCGGCAAGAGACCCAGTACTTC. This gives the protein CASSQDTGRQETQYF.

This clonotype has a handful of counts. V usage is TRBV20-1 and J usage is TRBJ1-1, with 7 bases identical to TRBD1. Germline CDR1 and CDR2: DFQATT and SNEGSKA (reference sequence). V trimming: 7 bases; J trimming: 1 base; junction bases outside the gene matches: 6. This CDR3 is built from 13 residues. CDR3 amino acids: CSVPGQSNTEAFF. The CDR3 nucleotides are TGCAGTGTCCCGGGACAGTCGAACACTGAAGCTTTCTTT.

This clonotype was counted ten times or more. The chain has TRBV4-1 and TRBJ2-6, with no clear D. Germline values: CDR1 MGHRA, CDR2 YSYEKL. The CDR3 runs 16 residues. Deletions cut 1 base from V and 3 bases from J, with 10 bases between. CDR3 DNA sequence: TGCGCCAGCAGCCAAGTTTTAGGAGTTGGGGCCAACGTCCTGACTTTC. Amino acid sequence: CASSQVLGVGANVLTF.

This clonotype was seen more than once but under ten times. The J gene is TRBJ2-5, the V gene TRBV30; 9 bases match TRBD2. Losses at the gene ends were 4 bases for V and 0 bases for J; bases not matched to a gene: 6. There are 15 residues in the CDR3. CDR1 and CDR2 from the germline V gene are GTSNPN and SVGIG (reference sequence). The CDR3: CAWNYGGRDQETQYF. Written as DNA, the CDR3 is TGTGCCTGGAATTACGGCGGGAGGGACCAAGAGACCCAGTACTTC.

The chain joins TRBV5-1 to TRBJ2-7; 7 bases fit TRBD2. This CDR3 region has 13 residues. Germline loops: CDR1 SGHRS, CDR2 YFSETQ. With V trimmed by 4 bases and J by 3 bases, 4 bases remained unmatched. DNA of the CDR3: TGCGCCAGCAGCGACCCGGGAGGCTACGAGCAGTACTTC. Translated: CASSDPGGYEQYF.

This sequence joins TRBV19 and TRBJ2-1; D could derive from TRBD1 or TRBD2 (5 bases each). The germline CDR1 and CDR2 sequences are LNHDA and SQIVND (reference sequence). The CDR3 loop spans 15 amino acids. Trimming pared 8 bases from V and 4 bases from J, leaving 18 bases between. This CDR3 reads CASRLDWGLYNEQFF. Written as DNA, the CDR3 is TGTGCCAGTCGATTGGACTGGGGCCTATACAATGAGCAGTTCTTC.

This clonotype was seen more than once but under ten times. CDR3 residues: CASSLGTALSTDTQYF. In DNA form, the CDR3 reads TGTGCCAGCAGCCTAGGGACAGCACTTAGCACAGATACGCAGTATTTT. The J gene is TRBJ2-3, the V gene TRBV7-9; 7 bases fit TRBD1. This CDR3 contains 16 residues. The germline V gene encodes CDR1 SEHNR and CDR2 FQNEAQ (reference sequence). The V gene end was trimmed by 5 bases and the J gene end by 0 bases; junction bases not matched to a gene: 8.